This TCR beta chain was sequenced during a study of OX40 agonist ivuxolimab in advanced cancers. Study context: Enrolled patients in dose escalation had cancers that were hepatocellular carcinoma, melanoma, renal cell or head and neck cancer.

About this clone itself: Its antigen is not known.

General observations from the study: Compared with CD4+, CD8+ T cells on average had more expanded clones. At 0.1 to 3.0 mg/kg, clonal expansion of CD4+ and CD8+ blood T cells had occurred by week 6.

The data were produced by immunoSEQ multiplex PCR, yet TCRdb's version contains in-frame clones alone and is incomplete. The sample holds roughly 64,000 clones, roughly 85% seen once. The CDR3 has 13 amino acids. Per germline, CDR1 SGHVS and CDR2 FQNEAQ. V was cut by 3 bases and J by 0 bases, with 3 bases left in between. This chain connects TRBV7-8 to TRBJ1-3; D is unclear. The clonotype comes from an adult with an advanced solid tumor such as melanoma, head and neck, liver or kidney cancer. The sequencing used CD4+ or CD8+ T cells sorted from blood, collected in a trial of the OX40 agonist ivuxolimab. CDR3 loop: CASSLGSGNTIYF. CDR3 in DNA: TGTGCCAGCAGCTTGGGCTCTGGAAACACCATATATTTT.